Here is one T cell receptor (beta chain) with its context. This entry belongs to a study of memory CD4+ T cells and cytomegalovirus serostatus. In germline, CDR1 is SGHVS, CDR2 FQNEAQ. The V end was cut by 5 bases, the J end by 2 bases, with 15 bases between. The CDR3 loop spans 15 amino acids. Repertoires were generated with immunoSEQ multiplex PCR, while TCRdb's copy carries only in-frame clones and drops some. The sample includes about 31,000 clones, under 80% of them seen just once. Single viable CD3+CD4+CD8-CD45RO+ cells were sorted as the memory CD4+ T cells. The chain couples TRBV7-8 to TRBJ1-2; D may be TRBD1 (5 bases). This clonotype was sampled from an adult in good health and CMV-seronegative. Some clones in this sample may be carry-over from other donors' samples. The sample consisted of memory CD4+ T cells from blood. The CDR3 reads CASSPTPGGNYGYTF. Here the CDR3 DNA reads TGTGCCAGCAGCCCCACCCCTGGGGGGAACTATGGCTACACCTTC.